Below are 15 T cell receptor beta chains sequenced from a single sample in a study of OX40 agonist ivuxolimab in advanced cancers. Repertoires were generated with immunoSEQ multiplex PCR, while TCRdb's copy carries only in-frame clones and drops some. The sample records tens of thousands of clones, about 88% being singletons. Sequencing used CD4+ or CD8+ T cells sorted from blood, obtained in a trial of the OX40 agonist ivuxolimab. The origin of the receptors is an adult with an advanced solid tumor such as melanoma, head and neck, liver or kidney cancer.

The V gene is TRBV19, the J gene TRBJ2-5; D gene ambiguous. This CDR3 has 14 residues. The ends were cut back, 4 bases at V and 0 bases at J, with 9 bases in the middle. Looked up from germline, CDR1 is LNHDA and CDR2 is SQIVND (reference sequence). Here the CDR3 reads CASSRQLYQETQYF. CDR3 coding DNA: TGTGCCAGTAGTAGGCAGCTATACCAAGAGACCCAGTACTTC.

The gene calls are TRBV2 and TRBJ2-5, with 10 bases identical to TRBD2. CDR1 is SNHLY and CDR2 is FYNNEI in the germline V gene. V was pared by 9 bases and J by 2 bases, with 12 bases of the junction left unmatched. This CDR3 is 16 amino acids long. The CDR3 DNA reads TGTGCCAGTGAGCGGATGGCTAGCGGGGGACAAGAGACCCAGTACTTC. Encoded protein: CASERMASGGQETQYF.

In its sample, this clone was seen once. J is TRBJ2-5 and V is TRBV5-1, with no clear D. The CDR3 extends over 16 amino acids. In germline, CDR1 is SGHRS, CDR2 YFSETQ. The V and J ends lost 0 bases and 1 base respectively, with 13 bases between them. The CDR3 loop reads CASSLAQHMIQETQYF. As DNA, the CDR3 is TGCGCCAGCAGCTTGGCGCAACACATGATCCAAGAGACCCAGTACTTC.

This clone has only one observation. The CDR3 region is CASSTDKNYGYTF. In nucleotides, the CDR3 is TGCGCCAGCAGCACCGACAAGAACTATGGCTACACCTTC. The chain is built from TRBV5-1 and TRBJ1-2; D remains unclear. The CDR3 extends over 13 amino acids. The V gene lost 4 bases and the J gene lost 2 bases, with 9 bases spanning the gap. Germline V gene lookup returns CDR1 SGHRS and CDR2 YFSETQ.

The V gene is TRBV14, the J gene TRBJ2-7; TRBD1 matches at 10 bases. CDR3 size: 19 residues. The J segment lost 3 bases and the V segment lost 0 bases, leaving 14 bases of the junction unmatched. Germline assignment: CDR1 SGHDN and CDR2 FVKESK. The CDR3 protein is CASSQDPPPGQGNLYEQYF. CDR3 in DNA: TGTGCCAGCAGCCAAGATCCCCCTCCGGGACAGGGGAATCTCTACGAGCAGTACTTC.

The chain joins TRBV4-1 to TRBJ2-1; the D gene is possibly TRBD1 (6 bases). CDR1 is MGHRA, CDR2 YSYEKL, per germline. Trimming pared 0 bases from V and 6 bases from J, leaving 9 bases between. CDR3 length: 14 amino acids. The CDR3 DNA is TGCGCCAGCAGCCAAGACAGGGGACGCAATGAGCAGTTCTTC. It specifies CASSQDRGRNEQFF.

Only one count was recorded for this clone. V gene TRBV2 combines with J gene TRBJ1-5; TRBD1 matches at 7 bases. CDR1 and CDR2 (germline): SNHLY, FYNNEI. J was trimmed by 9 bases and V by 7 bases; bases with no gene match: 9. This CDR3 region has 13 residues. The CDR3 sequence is CASTDRARGPQHF. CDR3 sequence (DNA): TGTGCCAGCACCGACAGGGCGAGGGGGCCCCAGCATTTT.

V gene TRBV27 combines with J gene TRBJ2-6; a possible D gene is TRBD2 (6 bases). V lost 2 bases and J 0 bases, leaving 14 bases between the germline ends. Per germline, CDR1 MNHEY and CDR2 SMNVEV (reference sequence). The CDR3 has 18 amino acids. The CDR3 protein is CASSLGGTESSGANVLTF. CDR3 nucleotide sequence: TGTGCCAGCAGTTTAGGCGGGACTGAGAGCTCTGGGGCCAACGTCCTGACTTTC.

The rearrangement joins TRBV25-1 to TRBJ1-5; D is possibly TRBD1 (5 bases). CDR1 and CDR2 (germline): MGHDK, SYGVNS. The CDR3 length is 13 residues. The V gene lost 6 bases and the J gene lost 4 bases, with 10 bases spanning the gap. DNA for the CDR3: TGTGCCAGCAGGGGACGGATGAATCAGCCCCAGCATTTT. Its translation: CASRGRMNQPQHF.

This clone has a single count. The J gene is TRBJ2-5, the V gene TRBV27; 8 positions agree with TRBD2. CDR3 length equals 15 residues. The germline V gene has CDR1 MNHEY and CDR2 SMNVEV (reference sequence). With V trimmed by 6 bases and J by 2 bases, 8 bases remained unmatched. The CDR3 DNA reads TGTGCCAGCAGGGGTATCGGGGGGGAACAAGAGACCCAGTACTTC. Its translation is CASRGIGGEQETQYF.

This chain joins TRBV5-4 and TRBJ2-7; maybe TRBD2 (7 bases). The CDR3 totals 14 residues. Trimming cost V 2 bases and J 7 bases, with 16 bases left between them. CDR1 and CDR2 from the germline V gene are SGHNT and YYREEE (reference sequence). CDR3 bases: TGTGCCAGCAGCTTCGGGGGGCCCCCTGGGGAGCAGTACTTC. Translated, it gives CASSFGGPPGEQYF. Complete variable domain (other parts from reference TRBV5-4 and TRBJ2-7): ETGVTQSPTHLIKTRGQQVTLRCSSQSGHNTVSWYQQALGQGPQFIFQYYREEENGRGNFPPRFSGLQFPNYSSELNVNALELDDSALYLCASSFGGPPGEQYFGPGTRLTVT.

This chain's CDR3 is CSAGTAQGGTQYF. DNA of the CDR3: TGCAGCGCCGGGACAGCTCAAGGCGGGACCCAGTACTTC. This sequence joins TRBV29-1 and TRBJ2-5, with 7 bases aligning to TRBD1. The CDR3 sequence is 13 residues long. Per the germline V gene, CDR1 is SQVTM and CDR2 is ANQGSEA. V shed 7 bases, J shed 7 bases, and the junction held 12 bases outside the gene matches.

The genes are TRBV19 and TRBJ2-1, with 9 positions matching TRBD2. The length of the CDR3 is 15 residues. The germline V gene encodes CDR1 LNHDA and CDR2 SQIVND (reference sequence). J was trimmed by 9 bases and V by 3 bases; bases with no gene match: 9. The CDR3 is CASSMRLAGPSEQFF. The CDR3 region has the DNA TGTGCCAGTAGTATGCGGCTAGCGGGGCCAAGTGAGCAGTTCTTC.

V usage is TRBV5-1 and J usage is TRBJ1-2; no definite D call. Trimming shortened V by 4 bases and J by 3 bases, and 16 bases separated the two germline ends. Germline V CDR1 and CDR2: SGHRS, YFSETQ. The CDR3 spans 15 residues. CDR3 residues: CASSPFGMRYYGYTF. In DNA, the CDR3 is TGCGCCAGCAGCCCCTTTGGTATGAGGTACTATGGCTACACCTTC. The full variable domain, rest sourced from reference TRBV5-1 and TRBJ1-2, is KAGVTQTPRYLIKTRGQQVTLSCSPISGHRSVSWYQQTPGQGLQFLFEYFSETQRNKGNFPGRFSGRQFSNSRSEMNVSTLELGDSALYLCASSPFGMRYYGYTFGSGTRLTVV.

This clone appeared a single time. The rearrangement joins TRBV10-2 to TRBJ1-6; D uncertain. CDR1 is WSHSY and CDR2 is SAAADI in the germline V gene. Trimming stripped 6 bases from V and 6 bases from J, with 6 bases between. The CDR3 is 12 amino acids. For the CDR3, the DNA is TGCGCCAGCAGGGACTTTAATTCACCCCTCCACTTT. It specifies CASRDFNSPLHF.